A selection of T cell receptor beta chains follows, all from one sample in a study of blood T cell repertoires in COVID-19. Clones were read by immunoSEQ multiplex PCR, and TCRdb kept only the in-frame ones, dropping some. The sample records 110,000 or so clones, approximately 84% being singletons. Sequencing used peripheral blood. These receptors originate from a man aged 50 or older with acute or convalescent COVID-19. The CDR3 runs from the conserved cysteine through the conserved F or W. Each record gives: J gene, D gene, clone size, V gene, CDR3 DNA, CDR3 protein. A D gene is named only where the DNA matches it firmly. Clone size appears in some rows only: once, few, many, or a class for an expanded clone.

J gene: TRBJ2-7; D gene: .; clone size: once; V gene: TRBV4-1; CDR3 DNA: TGCGCCAGCAGCCTACGGGTATCAATCGAGCAGTACTTC; CDR3 protein: CASSLRVSIEQYF
J gene: TRBJ2-7; D gene: TRBD1; clone size: .; V gene: TRBV6-5; CDR3 DNA: TGTGCCAGCAGTTACTCGGACAGGGGGTACGAGCAGTACTTC; CDR3 protein: CASSYSDRGYEQYF
J gene: TRBJ2-2; D gene: .; clone size: .; V gene: TRBV24-1; CDR3 DNA: TGTGCCACCAGTGATTTGGGAAGGAGCTCCACCGGGGAGCTGTTTTTT; CDR3 protein: CATSDLGRSSTGELFF
J gene: TRBJ1-2; D gene: TRBD1; clone size: .; V gene: TRBV10-2; CDR3 DNA: TGCGCCAGCAGGGAAGGACAGGGAGGGGACTATGGCTACACCTTC; CDR3 protein: CASREGQGGDYGYTF
J gene: TRBJ1-2; D gene: TRBD1; clone size: .; V gene: TRBV15; CDR3 DNA: TGTGCCACCAGCAGCCCCAGGGGGGCGGGTGGCTACACCTTC; CDR3 protein: CATSSPRGAGGYTF
J gene: TRBJ2-2; D gene: .; clone size: .; V gene: TRBV2; CDR3 DNA: TGTGCCAGCAGCGAGGAGGCAGGACACACCGGGGAGCTGTTTTTT; CDR3 protein: CASSEEAGHTGELFF
J gene: TRBJ1-1; D gene: TRBD1; clone size: .; V gene: TRBV11-2; CDR3 DNA: TGTGCCAGCAGCTTGACCCGGACAGGGGGCAACACTGAAGCTTTCTTT; CDR3 protein: CASSLTRTGGNTEAFF
J gene: TRBJ1-4; D gene: .; clone size: .; V gene: TRBV4-2; CDR3 DNA: TGTGCCAGCAGCCTGCAGGGTGGCGCTAATGAAAAACTGTTTTTT; CDR3 protein: CASSLQGGANEKLFF
J gene: TRBJ2-1; D gene: .; clone size: .; V gene: TRBV9; CDR3 DNA: TGTGCCAGCAGCGTTGCCGGGACACGTCCCTACAATGAGCAGTTCTTC; CDR3 protein: CASSVAGTRPYNEQFF
J gene: TRBJ1-2; D gene: .; clone size: .; V gene: TRBV11-2; CDR3 DNA: TGTGCCAGCAGCTTAGATCCGGGTCCTAACTATGGCTACACCTTC; CDR3 protein: CASSLDPGPNYGYTF
J gene: TRBJ1-4; D gene: TRBD1; clone size: .; V gene: TRBV14; CDR3 DNA: TGTGCCAGCAGCCTCGGACAGGGGGGAAAACTGTTTTTT; CDR3 protein: CASSLGQGGKLFF
J gene: TRBJ1-5; D gene: .; clone size: .; V gene: TRBV6-1; CDR3 DNA: TGTGCCAGCAGTGAAGTCAGGGATCAGCCCCAGCATTTT; CDR3 protein: CASSEVRDQPQHF
J gene: TRBJ2-1; D gene: TRBD2; clone size: once; V gene: TRBV5-1; CDR3 DNA: TGCGCCAGCAGCTTGGGGCTAGCGGGATCCAATGAGCAGTTCTTC; CDR3 protein: CASSLGLAGSNEQFF
J gene: TRBJ2-7; D gene: .; clone size: .; V gene: TRBV2; CDR3 DNA: TGTGCCAGCAGTGATCATCCTTTACAGAGCTACGAGCAGTACTTC; CDR3 protein: CASSDHPLQSYEQYF
J gene: TRBJ2-1; D gene: TRBD1; clone size: .; V gene: TRBV19; CDR3 DNA: TGTGCCAGTATCCCACCCTTGACAGGGGCCTACAATGAGCAGTTCTTC; CDR3 protein: CASIPPLTGAYNEQFF
J gene: TRBJ1-2; D gene: .; clone size: .; V gene: TRBV4-2; CDR3 DNA: TGTGCCAGCAGCCCTCAACGGACATCAGCGAATGGCTACACCTTC; CDR3 protein: CASSPQRTSANGYTF
J gene: TRBJ1-1; D gene: .; clone size: once; V gene: TRBV24-1; CDR3 DNA: TGTGCCACCAGTGCTACCGGGGGAGGGTTGAGTGAAGCTTTCTTT; CDR3 protein: CATSATGGGLSEAFF
J gene: TRBJ1-2; D gene: TRBD1; clone size: once; V gene: TRBV7-2; CDR3 DNA: TGTGCCAGCAGCTTGGGACAGGGGAATGGCTACACCTTC; CDR3 protein: CASSLGQGNGYTF
J gene: TRBJ2-7; D gene: TRBD1; clone size: .; V gene: TRBV11-2; CDR3 DNA: TGTGCCAGCAGCTCCATTTCGGGGACAGGGGCCTACGAGCAGTACTTC; CDR3 protein: CASSSISGTGAYEQYF
J gene: TRBJ1-1; D gene: TRBD1; clone size: .; V gene: TRBV19; CDR3 DNA: TGTGCCAGTAGCGGGACAGGGAGGACTGAAGCTTTCTTT; CDR3 protein: CASSGTGRTEAFF
J gene: TRBJ1-3; D gene: TRBD1; clone size: few; V gene: TRBV2; CDR3 DNA: TGTGCCAGCAGTGAATTGTCAGGGGGAGGAAACACCATATATTTT; CDR3 protein: CASSELSGGGNTIYF
J gene: TRBJ1-1; D gene: TRBD1; clone size: .; V gene: TRBV6-5; CDR3 DNA: TGTGCCAGCAGTCTGACAGGGATGACTGAAGCTTTCTTT; CDR3 protein: CASSLTGMTEAFF
J gene: TRBJ2-1; D gene: .; clone size: .; V gene: TRBV15; CDR3 DNA: TGTGCCACCAGCAGAGAAATCAGGGGCGATGAGCAGTTCTTC; CDR3 protein: CATSREIRGDEQFF
J gene: TRBJ1-2; D gene: .; clone size: .; V gene: TRBV19; CDR3 DNA: TGTGCCAGTAGTACCACGCAGCTAGCAGTTCGGACAGCTAACTATGGCTACACCTTC; CDR3 protein: CASSTTQLAVRTANYGYTF
J gene: TRBJ1-1; D gene: .; clone size: few; V gene: TRBV6-1; CDR3 DNA: TGTGCCAGCAGTGAACAGGGTATGAACACTGAAGCTTTCTTT; CDR3 protein: CASSEQGMNTEAFF
J gene: TRBJ1-4; D gene: TRBD1; clone size: .; V gene: TRBV15; CDR3 DNA: TGTGCCACCAGCAGAGATGGGGGACAGGGTAATGAAAAACTGTTTTTT; CDR3 protein: CATSRDGGQGNEKLFF
J gene: TRBJ1-1; D gene: .; clone size: .; V gene: TRBV19; CDR3 DNA: TGTGCCAGTAGTGCACAAGAGAACACTGAAGCTTTCTTT; CDR3 protein: CASSAQENTEAFF
J gene: TRBJ1-2; D gene: TRBD1; clone size: .; V gene: TRBV6-5; CDR3 DNA: TGTGCCAGCAGTCCCGGGACAGGGTACTATGGCTACACCTTC; CDR3 protein: CASSPGTGYYGYTF
J gene: TRBJ1-2; D gene: TRBD1; clone size: .; V gene: TRBV5-1; CDR3 DNA: TGCGCCAGCAGCTTGATGACAGGGGAAGATGGCTACACCTTC; CDR3 protein: CASSLMTGEDGYTF
J gene: TRBJ2-5; D gene: .; clone size: .; V gene: TRBV19; CDR3 DNA: TGTGCCAGTAGCCATCGGTGGGGGCGCGGGTCCCAAGAGACCCAGTACTTC; CDR3 protein: CASSHRWGRGSQETQYF
J gene: TRBJ2-2; D gene: .; clone size: .; V gene: TRBV5-6; CDR3 DNA: TGTGCCAGCAGCTTGGGCATCTACCCTATAAACACCGGGGAGCTGTTTTTT; CDR3 protein: CASSLGIYPINTGELFF
J gene: TRBJ1-6; D gene: TRBD1; clone size: .; V gene: TRBV11-2; CDR3 DNA: TGTGCCAGCAGCCGGACAGGGTCTGATGATTCACCCCTCCACTTT; CDR3 protein: CASSRTGSDDSPLHF
J gene: TRBJ2-2; D gene: TRBD1; clone size: .; V gene: TRBV7-9; CDR3 DNA: TGTGCCAGCAGCCGGACAGGGGGGTTCACCGGGGAGCTGTTTTTT; CDR3 protein: CASSRTGGFTGELFF
J gene: TRBJ2-6; D gene: .; clone size: .; V gene: TRBV5-1; CDR3 DNA: TGCGCCAGCAGCTTGGGGAGCTCTGGGGCCAACGTCCTGACTTTC; CDR3 protein: CASSLGSSGANVLTF
J gene: TRBJ1-5; D gene: TRBD1; clone size: .; V gene: TRBV2; CDR3 DNA: TGTGCCAGCGGGGACCATGACAGGGGGCCTTGGAGCAATCAGCCCCAGCATTTT; CDR3 protein: CASGDHDRGPWSNQPQHF
J gene: TRBJ2-7; D gene: .; clone size: .; V gene: TRBV5-6; CDR3 DNA: TGTGCCAGCAGCTTGGTGGGGAGCTACGAGCAGTACTTC; CDR3 protein: CASSLVGSYEQYF
J gene: TRBJ1-2; D gene: .; clone size: once; V gene: TRBV5-1; CDR3 DNA: TGCGCCAGCAAATCTACGATTAACTATGGCTACACCTTC; CDR3 protein: CASKSTINYGYTF
J gene: TRBJ2-3; D gene: TRBD1; clone size: .; V gene: TRBV28; CDR3 DNA: TGTGCCATCGAGCCGGGACAGGGCACAGATACGCAGTATTTT; CDR3 protein: CAIEPGQGTDTQYF
J gene: TRBJ1-2; D gene: .; clone size: .; V gene: TRBV7-2; CDR3 DNA: TGTGCCAGCAGCTTACGCCCGACACAGGGCGGCCTTGGCTACACCTTC; CDR3 protein: CASSLRPTQGGLGYTF
J gene: TRBJ2-2; D gene: TRBD1; clone size: few; V gene: TRBV24-1; CDR3 DNA: TGTGCCACCAGTGACCGGGGACAGGCAACCGGGGAGCTGTTTTTT; CDR3 protein: CATSDRGQATGELFF
J gene: TRBJ1-1; D gene: TRBD1; clone size: .; V gene: TRBV12-5; CDR3 DNA: TGTGCTAGTGGCTTACAACAGGGGACTGAAGCTTTCTTT; CDR3 protein: CASGLQQGTEAFF
J gene: TRBJ1-5; D gene: .; clone size: once; V gene: TRBV15; CDR3 DNA: TGTGCCACCAGCAGTCTCGGAGGAAATCAGCCCCAGCATTTT; CDR3 protein: CATSSLGGNQPQHF
J gene: TRBJ1-5; D gene: .; clone size: .; V gene: TRBV2; CDR3 DNA: TGTGCCAGCAACCAGATTAGCAATCAGCCCCAGCATTTT; CDR3 protein: CASNQISNQPQHF
J gene: TRBJ2-1; D gene: TRBD2; clone size: .; V gene: TRBV4-1; CDR3 DNA: TGCGCCAGCAGCCACCCCACTAGCGGGGGGGGTTATGAGCAGTTCTTC; CDR3 protein: CASSHPTSGGGYEQFF
J gene: TRBJ2-1; D gene: TRBD2; clone size: .; V gene: TRBV6-5; CDR3 DNA: TGTGCCAGCAGGGTAGCGGGGGCTTTTAAGAATGAGCAGTTCTTC; CDR3 protein: CASRVAGAFKNEQFF
J gene: TRBJ1-5; D gene: TRBD1; clone size: .; V gene: TRBV4-1; CDR3 DNA: TGCGCCAGCAGCCAAGTGGGGGGACAGGGGTATCAGCCCCAGCATTTT; CDR3 protein: CASSQVGGQGYQPQHF
J gene: TRBJ2-5; D gene: .; clone size: .; V gene: TRBV5-3; CDR3 DNA: TGTGCGATTAGTCGGGCTAGCGAAGAGACCCAGTACTTC; CDR3 protein: CAISRASEETQYF
J gene: TRBJ1-6; D gene: .; clone size: .; V gene: TRBV30; CDR3 DNA: TGTGCCTGGAGTGCAGGGGTTGAGGGGTCACCCCTCCACTTT; CDR3 protein: CAWSAGVEGSPLHF